Listed here are 17 T cell receptor beta chains from one sample, sequenced in a study of cytomegalovirus exposure and HLA in healthy donors. PCR was performed using 60 Vbeta and 13 Jbeta primers. The method was immunoSEQ multiplex PCR; TCRdb's version includes in-frame clones alone and lacks a portion of them. The data show tens of thousands of clones, with roughly 70% seen just once and approximately 4.4% held by the top ten. Sequenced input: PBMCs. The receptors shown here come from a man between 60 and 70 years old in good health and CMV-seropositive.

The chain uses TRBV2 and TRBJ1-1; D call uncertain. The germline gives CDR1 SNHLY, CDR2 FYNNEI. This CDR3 has 16 amino acids. V shed 5 bases and J shed 4 bases, with 20 bases lying between them. As DNA, the CDR3 is TGTGCCAGCAGTATAATGGGGTACTCGGGAGGCACTGAAGCTTTCTTT. It translates to CASSIMGYSGGTEAFF.

The chain combines TRBV4-2 with TRBJ2-7, with 9 nucleotides matching TRBD2. Germline-derived CDR1 and CDR2 are LGHNA and YNFKEQ. The J segment lost 1 base and the V segment lost 2 bases, leaving 6 bases of the junction unmatched. The CDR3 is made up of 16 amino acids. The CDR3 nucleotides are TGTGCCAGCAGCCAACTCGGACTAGCGAATTCCTACGAGCAGTACTTC. Encoded protein: CASSQLGLANSYEQYF.

This clone was counted once. The rearrangement uses TRBV6-5 and TRBJ1-5; TRBD1 might be the D (6 bases). V was clipped by 0 bases and J by 0 bases, with 6 bases between them. This CDR3 has 15 residues. Germline-derived CDR1 and CDR2 are MNHEY and SVGAGI. DNA of the CDR3: TGTGCCAGCAGTTACTCGGGACATAGCAATCAGCCCCAGCATTTT. Translating gives CASSYSGHSNQPQHF.

The chain recombines TRBV30 with TRBJ2-6; TRBD2 is a possible D gene (6 bases). In germline, CDR1 is GTSNPN, CDR2 SVGIG (reference sequence). Trimming took 6 bases from V and 3 from J, leaving 12 bases between them. This CDR3 is built from 14 residues. CDR3 DNA sequence: TGTGCCTGTGGTGGGGGGAATGGGGCCAACGTCCTGACTTTC. This codes for CACGGGNGANVLTF.

The gene calls are TRBV19 and TRBJ1-2; D is unresolved. CDR3 length: 16 residues. Trimming took off 3 bases at V and 0 bases at J, with 14 bases between the two ends. From germline, CDR1 is LNHDA and CDR2 SQIVND (reference sequence). In DNA, the CDR3 is TGTGCCAGTAGTATCCGGGCAGGAGGATCTAACTATGGCTACACCTTC. Residues: CASSIRAGGSNYGYTF.

This chain links TRBV6-5 with TRBJ2-5; 8 bases are shared with TRBD1. The CDR3 totals 12 residues. The germline gives CDR1 MNHEY, CDR2 SVGAGI. CDR3 nucleotides: TGTGCGGTATCGGGACAGGCGGAGACCCAGTACTTC. As protein: CAVSGQAETQYF.

In this sample, this clone turned up once. The CDR3 nucleotides read TGCGCCAGCAGCCAAGGCTTACTAGGGGGATCCTACAATGAGCAGTTCTTC. Translation gives CASSQGLLGGSYNEQFF. The rearrangement uses TRBV4-1 and TRBJ2-1, with D perhaps matching TRBD1 (6 bases). The germline gives CDR1 MGHRA, CDR2 YSYEKL. The CDR3 runs 17 residues. The V end was cut by 1 base, the J end by 1 base, with 14 bases between.

The chain carries TRBV2 and TRBJ2-7; a possible D gene is TRBD2 (6 bases). V gave up 3 bases and J gave up 3 bases, with 15 bases separating them. Germline values: CDR1 SNHLY, CDR2 FYNNEI. CDR3 length equals 15 residues. CDR3 nucleotides: TGTGCCAGCAGTGACGGGGGACCAGGGATCTACGAGCAGTACTTC. The encoded protein is CASSDGGPGIYEQYF. Combining the CDR3 with reference TRBV2 and TRBJ2-7 gives the whole variable domain EPEVTQTPSHQVTQMGQEVILRCVPISNHLYFYWYRQILGQKVEFLVSFYNNEISEKSEIFDDQFSVERPDGSNFTLKIRSTKLEDSAMYFCASSDGGPGIYEQYFGPGTRLTVT.

The rearrangement links TRBV4-1 to TRBJ2-7; D is unclear. The CDR3 runs 16 residues. V gave up 4 bases and J gave up 6 bases, with 22 bases separating them. Per the germline V gene, CDR1 is MGHRA and CDR2 is YSYEKL. The chain's CDR3 is CASSPSQQIIRSEQYF. Here the CDR3 DNA reads TGCGCCAGCAGCCCTTCTCAACAGATCATTCGTTCCGAGCAGTACTTC.

This clone was recorded a few times. The genes are TRBV2 and TRBJ2-7, with TRBD2 matching over 8 bases. Trimming took 5 bases from V and 3 from J; bases not matched to a gene: 6. This CDR3 is built from 14 residues. Per germline, CDR1 SNHLY and CDR2 FYNNEI. The CDR3, as DNA: TGTGCCAGCAGTCCTCCGGGACTAGTCTACGAGCAGTACTTC. Its protein is CASSPPGLVYEQYF.

The chain recombines TRBV4-1 with TRBJ1-1; 10 bases line up with TRBD1. CDR3 length equals 13 residues. Germline V CDR1 and CDR2: MGHRA, YSYEKL. The trim removed 4 bases at V and 5 bases at J, leaving 1 base unmatched. This CDR3 is CASSLGQGTEAFF. CDR3 sequence (DNA): TGCGCCAGCAGCCTGGGACAGGGGACTGAAGCTTTCTTT.

The CDR3: CASKNRDRAPEQYF. CDR3 DNA sequence: TGTGCCAGCAAAAACCGGGACAGGGCTCCCGAGCAGTACTTC. J is TRBJ2-7 and V is TRBV6-6; TRBD1 matches 9 bases. With V trimmed by 7 bases and J by 6 bases, 10 bases remained unmatched. The CDR3 contains 14 residues. CDR1 MNHNY and CDR2 SVGAGI come from the germline V gene (reference sequence).

This chain uses TRBV7-9 with TRBJ1-5; D gene unclear. V was cut by 5 bases and J by 3 bases, with 8 bases left in between. CDR1 is SEHNR, CDR2 FQNEAQ, per germline (reference sequence). This CDR3 has 13 amino acids. The CDR3, as DNA: TGTGCCAGCAGCCCCAGTAACAATCAGCCCCAGCATTTT. It codes for CASSPSNNQPQHF.

There are a few counts of this clone. The germline gene is not matched at one end of the junction; a read error may be the cause. The CDR3 is CSSSLSQGDEKLFF. The CDR3 coding sequence is TGTTCCAGCAGCTTAAGCCAGGGGGACGAAAAACTGTTTTTT. The V gene is TRBV7-9, the J gene TRBJ1-4; 7 nucleotides align to TRBD1. The CDR3 contains 14 residues. Germline CDR1 is SEHNR and CDR2 is FQNEAQ (reference sequence).

As to this clone: Compared with germline, one end of the junction differs, possibly owing to a read error. The chain links TRBV7-9 to TRBJ2-5; D remains unclear. The CDR3 consists of 14 residues. Germline lookup yields CDR1 SEHNR and CDR2 FQNEAQ (reference sequence). CDR3: CSSSLVGVQETQYF. CDR3 DNA: TGTTCCAGCAGCTTAGTGGGCGTCCAAGAGACCCAGTACTTC.

On this clone: The sample has other DNA sequences that encode this CDR3 too. The gene calls are TRBV27 and TRBJ1-5; a possible D gene is TRBD1 (6 bases). CDR3 size: 13 residues. The germline gives CDR1 MNHEY, CDR2 SMNVEV (reference sequence). Between the trimmed V and J ends, which lost 3 bases and 4 bases, there was a span of 7 bases. CDR3 nucleotide sequence: TGTGCCAGCAGTTTTACAGGGAATCAGCCCCAGCATTTT. As protein: CASSFTGNQPQHF.

The chain recombines TRBV4-3 with TRBJ2-7; 13 bases align to TRBD2. CDR1 is LGHNA, CDR2 YSLEER, per germline. V shed 3 bases and J 0 bases; nucleotides not matched to a gene: 11. This CDR3 has 19 residues. This chain's CDR3 is CASSHPPWTSGGSSYEQYF. As DNA, the CDR3 is TGCGCCAGCAGCCACCCGCCCTGGACTAGCGGGGGAAGCTCCTACGAGCAGTACTTC.